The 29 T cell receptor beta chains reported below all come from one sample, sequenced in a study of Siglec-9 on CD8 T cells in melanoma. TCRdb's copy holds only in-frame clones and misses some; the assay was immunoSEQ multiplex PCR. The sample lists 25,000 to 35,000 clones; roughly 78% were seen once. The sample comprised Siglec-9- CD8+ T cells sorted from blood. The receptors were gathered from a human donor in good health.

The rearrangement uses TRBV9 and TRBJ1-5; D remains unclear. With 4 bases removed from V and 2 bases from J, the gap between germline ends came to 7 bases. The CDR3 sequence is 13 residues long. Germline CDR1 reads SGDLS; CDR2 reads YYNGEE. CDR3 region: CASSLDGNQPQHF. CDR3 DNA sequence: TGTGCCAGCAGCTTGGACGGCAATCAGCCCCAGCATTTT. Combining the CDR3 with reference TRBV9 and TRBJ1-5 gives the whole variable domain DSGVTQTPKHLITATGQRVTLRCSPRSGDLSVYWYQQSLDQGLQFLIQYYNGEERAKGNILERFSAQQFPDLHSELNLSSLELGDSALYFCASSLDGNQPQHFGDGTRLSIL.

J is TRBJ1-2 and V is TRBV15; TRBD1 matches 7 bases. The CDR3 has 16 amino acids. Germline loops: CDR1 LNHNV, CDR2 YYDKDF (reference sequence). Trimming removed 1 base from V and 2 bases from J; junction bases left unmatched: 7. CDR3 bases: TGTGCCACCAGCAGAGCCGGACAGGTGATAAACTATGGCTACACCTTC. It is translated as CATSRAGQVINYGYTF.

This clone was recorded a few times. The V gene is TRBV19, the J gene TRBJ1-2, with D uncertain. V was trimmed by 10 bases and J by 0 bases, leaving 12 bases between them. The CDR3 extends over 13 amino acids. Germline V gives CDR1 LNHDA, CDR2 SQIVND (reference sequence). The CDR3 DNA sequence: TGTGCCACGAGGCTCCCAGCTAACTATGGCTACACCTTC. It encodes CATRLPANYGYTF.

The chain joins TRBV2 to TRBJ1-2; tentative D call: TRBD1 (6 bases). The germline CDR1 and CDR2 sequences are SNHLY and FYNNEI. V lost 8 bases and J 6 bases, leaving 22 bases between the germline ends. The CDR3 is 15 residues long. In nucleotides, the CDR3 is TGTGCCAGCCCCATACAGGGCCTGGTTACCCATGGCTACACCTTC. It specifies CASPIQGLVTHGYTF. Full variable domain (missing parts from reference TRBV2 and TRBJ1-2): EPEVTQTPSHQVTQMGQEVILRCVPISNHLYFYWYRQILGQKVEFLVSFYNNEISEKSEIFDDQFSVERPDGSNFTLKIRSTKLEDSAMYFCASPIQGLVTHGYTFGSGTRLTVV.

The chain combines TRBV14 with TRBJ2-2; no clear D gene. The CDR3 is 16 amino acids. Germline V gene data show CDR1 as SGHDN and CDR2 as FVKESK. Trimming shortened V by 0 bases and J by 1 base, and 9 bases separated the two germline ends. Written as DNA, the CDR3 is TGTGCCAGCAGCCAAGATGGCAGGATGAACACCGGGGAGCTGTTTTTT. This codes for CASSQDGRMNTGELFF.

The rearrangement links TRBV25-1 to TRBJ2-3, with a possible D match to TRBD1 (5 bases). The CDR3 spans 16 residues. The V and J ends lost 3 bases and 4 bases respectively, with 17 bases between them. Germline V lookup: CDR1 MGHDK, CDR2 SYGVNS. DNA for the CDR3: TGTGCCAGCAGTGATCGAACAGGCAGGGTCTCAGATACGCAGTATTTT. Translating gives CASSDRTGRVSDTQYF. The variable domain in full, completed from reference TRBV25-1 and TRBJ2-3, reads EADIYQTPRYLVIGTGKKITLECSQTMGHDKMYWYQQDPGMELHLIHYSYGVNSTEKGDLSSESTVSRIRTEHFPLTLESARPSHTSQYLCASSDRTGRVSDTQYFGPGTRLTVL.

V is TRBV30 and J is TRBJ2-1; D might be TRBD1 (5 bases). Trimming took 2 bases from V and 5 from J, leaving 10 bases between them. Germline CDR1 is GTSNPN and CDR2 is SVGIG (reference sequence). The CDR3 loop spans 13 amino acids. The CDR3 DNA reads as TGTGCCTGGAGTCTGACAGTCAACAATGAGCAGTTCTTC. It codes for CAWSLTVNNEQFF.

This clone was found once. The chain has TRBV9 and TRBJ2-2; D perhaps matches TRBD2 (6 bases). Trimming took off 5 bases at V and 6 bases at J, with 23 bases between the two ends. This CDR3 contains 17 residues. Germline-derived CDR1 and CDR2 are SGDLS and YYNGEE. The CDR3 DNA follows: TGTGCCAGCAGAGAAACACCGGGACTTGTCTCGGCCGGGGAGCTGTTTTTT. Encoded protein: CASRETPGLVSAGELFF. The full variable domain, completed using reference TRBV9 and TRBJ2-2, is DSGVTQTPKHLITATGQRVTLRCSPRSGDLSVYWYQQSLDQGLQFLIQYYNGEERAKGNILERFSAQQFPDLHSELNLSSLELGDSALYFCASRETPGLVSAGELFFGEGSRLTVL.

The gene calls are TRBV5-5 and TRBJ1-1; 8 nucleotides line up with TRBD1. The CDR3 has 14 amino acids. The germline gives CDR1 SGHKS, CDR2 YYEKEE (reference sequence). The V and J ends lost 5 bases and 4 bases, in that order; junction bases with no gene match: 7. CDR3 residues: CASRSHTGGTEAFF. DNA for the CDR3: TGTGCCAGCAGGTCCCACACAGGGGGCACTGAAGCTTTCTTT.

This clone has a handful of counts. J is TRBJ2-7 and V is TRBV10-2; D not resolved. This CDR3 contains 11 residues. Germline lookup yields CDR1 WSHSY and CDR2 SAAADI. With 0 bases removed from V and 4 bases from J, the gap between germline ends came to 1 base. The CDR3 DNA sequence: TGCGCCAGCAGTGAGTCGTACGAGCAGTACTTC. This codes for CASSESYEQYF.

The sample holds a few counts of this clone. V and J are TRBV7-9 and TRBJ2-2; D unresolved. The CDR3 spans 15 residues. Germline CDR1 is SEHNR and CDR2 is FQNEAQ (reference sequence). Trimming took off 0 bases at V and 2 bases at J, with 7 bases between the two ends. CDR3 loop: CASSLAQDNTGELFF. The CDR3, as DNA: TGTGCCAGCAGCTTAGCTCAGGATAACACCGGGGAGCTGTTTTTT. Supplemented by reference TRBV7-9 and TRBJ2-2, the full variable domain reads DTGVSQNPRHKITKRGQNVTFRCDPISEHNRLYWYRQTLGQGPEFLTYFQNEAQLEKSRLLSDRFSAERPKGSFSTLEIQRTEQGDSAMYLCASSLAQDNTGELFFGEGSRLTVL.

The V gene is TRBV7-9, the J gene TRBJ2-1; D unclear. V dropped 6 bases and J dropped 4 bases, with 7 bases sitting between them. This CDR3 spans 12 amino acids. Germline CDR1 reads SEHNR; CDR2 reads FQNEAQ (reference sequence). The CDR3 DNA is TGTGCCAGCAGGGACCATTACAATGAGCAGTTCTTC. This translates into CASRDHYNEQFF.

The CDR3 DNA follows: TGTGCCAGCAGCAAAGGGACTCTGGCCTACAATGAGCAGTTCTTC. Translation gives CASSKGTLAYNEQFF. The chain couples TRBV7-3 to TRBJ2-1; weak D call: TRBD2 (6 bases). Germline V lookup: CDR1 SGHTA, CDR2 FQGTGA. The CDR3 spans 15 residues. Deletions cut 5 bases from V and 2 bases from J, with 13 bases between.

CDR3 residues: CASSQQWIGGQETQYF. The CDR3 DNA reads as TGTGCCAGCAGTCAACAGTGGATCGGGGGGCAAGAGACCCAGTACTTC. This rearrangement joins TRBV27 to TRBJ2-5, with TRBD2 matching over 7 bases. Trimming removed 5 bases from V and 2 bases from J; junction bases left unmatched: 11. The CDR3 contains 16 residues. Looked up from germline, CDR1 is MNHEY and CDR2 is SMNVEV (reference sequence).

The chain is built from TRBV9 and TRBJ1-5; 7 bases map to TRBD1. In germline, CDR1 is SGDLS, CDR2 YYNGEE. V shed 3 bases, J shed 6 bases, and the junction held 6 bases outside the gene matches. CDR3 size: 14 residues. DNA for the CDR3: TGTGCCAGCAGCGAGGGACAGTCGGGTCAGCCCCAGCATTTT. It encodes CASSEGQSGQPQHF.

The CDR3 DNA reads TGTGCCAGCAGCGGCTCCGGGACGGACCCCACTGAAGCTTTCTTT. Protein product: CASSGSGTDPTEAFF. The chain couples TRBV9 to TRBJ1-1; tentative D call: TRBD1 (5 bases). In germline, CDR1 is SGDLS, CDR2 YYNGEE. The length of the CDR3 is 15 residues. Trimming left V 3 bases short and J 4 bases short, with 16 bases between.

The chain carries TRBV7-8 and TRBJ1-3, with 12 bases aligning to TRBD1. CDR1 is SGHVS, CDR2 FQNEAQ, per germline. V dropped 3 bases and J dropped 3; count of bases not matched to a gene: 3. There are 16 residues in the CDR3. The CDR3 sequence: CASSLGQGAYGNTIYF. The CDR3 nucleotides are TGTGCCAGCAGCTTGGGACAGGGGGCGTATGGAAACACCATATATTTT.

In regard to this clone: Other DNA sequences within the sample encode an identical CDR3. CDR3 sequence (DNA): TGTGCCAGCAGCGCCTCGCCTAACACCGGGGAGCTGTTTTTT. The encoded protein is CASSASPNTGELFF. V usage is TRBV9 and J usage is TRBJ2-2; D ambiguous. With 3 bases removed from V and 2 bases from J, the gap between germline ends came to 8 bases. The CDR3 length is 14 residues. CDR1 is SGDLS, CDR2 YYNGEE, per germline.

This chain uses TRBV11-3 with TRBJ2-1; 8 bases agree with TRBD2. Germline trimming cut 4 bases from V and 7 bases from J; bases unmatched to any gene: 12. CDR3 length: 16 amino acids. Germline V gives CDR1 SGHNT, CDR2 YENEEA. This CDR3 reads CASSSSGLASRNEQFF. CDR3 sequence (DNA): TGTGCCAGCAGCTCTTCCGGACTAGCTAGTAGGAATGAGCAGTTCTTC.

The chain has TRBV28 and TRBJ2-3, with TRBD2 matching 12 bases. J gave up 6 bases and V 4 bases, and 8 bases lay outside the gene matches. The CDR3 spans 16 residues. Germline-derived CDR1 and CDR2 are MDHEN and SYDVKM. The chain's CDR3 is CASSSLAGGPWDTQYF. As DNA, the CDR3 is TGTGCCAGCAGTTCTCTAGCGGGGGGGCCATGGGATACGCAGTATTTT.

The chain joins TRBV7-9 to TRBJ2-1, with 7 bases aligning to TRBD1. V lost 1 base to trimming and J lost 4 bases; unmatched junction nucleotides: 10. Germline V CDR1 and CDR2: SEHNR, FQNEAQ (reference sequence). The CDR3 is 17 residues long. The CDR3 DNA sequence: TGTGCCAGCAGCTTAGGCGGCGCCAGGGGGTTTTACAATGAGCAGTTCTTC. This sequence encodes CASSLGGARGFYNEQFF. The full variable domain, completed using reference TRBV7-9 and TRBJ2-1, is DTGVSQNPRHKITKRGQNVTFRCDPISEHNRLYWYRQTLGQGPEFLTYFQNEAQLEKSRLLSDRFSAERPKGSFSTLEIQRTEQGDSAMYLCASSLGGARGFYNEQFFGPGTRLTVL.

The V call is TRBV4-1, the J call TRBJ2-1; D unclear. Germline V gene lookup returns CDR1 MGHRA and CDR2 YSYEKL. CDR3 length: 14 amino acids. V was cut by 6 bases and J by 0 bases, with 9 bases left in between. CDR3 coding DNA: TGCGCCAGCAGTGGACCTCCCTCCTACAATGAGCAGTTCTTC. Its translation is CASSGPPSYNEQFF.

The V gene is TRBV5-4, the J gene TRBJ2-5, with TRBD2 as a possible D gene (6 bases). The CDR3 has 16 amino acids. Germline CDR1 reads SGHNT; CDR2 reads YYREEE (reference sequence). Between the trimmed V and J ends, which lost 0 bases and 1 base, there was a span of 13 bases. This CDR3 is CASSLEGRGPQETQYF. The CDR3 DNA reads TGTGCCAGCAGCTTGGAGGGGCGGGGACCCCAAGAGACCCAGTACTTC.

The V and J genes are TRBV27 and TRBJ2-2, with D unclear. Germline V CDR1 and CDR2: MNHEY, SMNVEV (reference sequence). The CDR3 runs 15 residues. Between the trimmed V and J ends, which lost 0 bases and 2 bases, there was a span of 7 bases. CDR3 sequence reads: CASSLSYSNTGELFF. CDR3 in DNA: TGTGCCAGCAGTTTATCCTACAGCAACACCGGGGAGCTGTTTTTT.

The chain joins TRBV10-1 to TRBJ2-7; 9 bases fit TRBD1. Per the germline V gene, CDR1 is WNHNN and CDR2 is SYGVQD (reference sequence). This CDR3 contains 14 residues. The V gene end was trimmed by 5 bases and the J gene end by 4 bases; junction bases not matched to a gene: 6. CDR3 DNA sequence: TGCGCCAGCAGTATGGACAGGGGAAGGTACGAGCAGTACTTC. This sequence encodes CASSMDRGRYEQYF.

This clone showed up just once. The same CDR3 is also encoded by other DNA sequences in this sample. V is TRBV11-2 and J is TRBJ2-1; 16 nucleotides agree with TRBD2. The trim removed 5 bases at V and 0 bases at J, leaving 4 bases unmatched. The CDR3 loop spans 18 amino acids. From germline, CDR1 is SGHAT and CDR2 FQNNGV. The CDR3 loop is CASSPGLAGGSSYNEQFF. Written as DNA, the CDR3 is TGTGCCAGCAGCCCGGGACTAGCGGGAGGGAGCTCCTACAATGAGCAGTTCTTC.

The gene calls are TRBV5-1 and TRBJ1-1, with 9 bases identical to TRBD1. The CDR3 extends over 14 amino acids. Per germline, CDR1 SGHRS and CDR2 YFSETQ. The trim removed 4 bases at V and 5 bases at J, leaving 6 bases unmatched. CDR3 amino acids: CASSRDRDMTEAFF. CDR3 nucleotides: TGCGCCAGCAGCCGGGACAGGGATATGACTGAAGCTTTCTTT.

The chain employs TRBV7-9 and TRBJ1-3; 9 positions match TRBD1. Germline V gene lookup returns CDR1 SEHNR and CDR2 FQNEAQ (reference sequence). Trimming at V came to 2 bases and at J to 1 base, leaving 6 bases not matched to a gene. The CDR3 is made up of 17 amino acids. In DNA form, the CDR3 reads TGTGCCAGCAGCTTACTGGGGACAGGGACTTCTGGAAACACCATATATTTT. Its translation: CASSLLGTGTSGNTIYF.

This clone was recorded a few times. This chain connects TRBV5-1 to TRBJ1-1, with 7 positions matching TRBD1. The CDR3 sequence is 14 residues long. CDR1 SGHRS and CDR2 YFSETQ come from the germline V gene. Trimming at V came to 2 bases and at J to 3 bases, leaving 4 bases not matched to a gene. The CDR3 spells CASSLGTAHTEAFF. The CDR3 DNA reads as TGCGCCAGCAGCTTAGGGACAGCCCACACTGAAGCTTTCTTT.